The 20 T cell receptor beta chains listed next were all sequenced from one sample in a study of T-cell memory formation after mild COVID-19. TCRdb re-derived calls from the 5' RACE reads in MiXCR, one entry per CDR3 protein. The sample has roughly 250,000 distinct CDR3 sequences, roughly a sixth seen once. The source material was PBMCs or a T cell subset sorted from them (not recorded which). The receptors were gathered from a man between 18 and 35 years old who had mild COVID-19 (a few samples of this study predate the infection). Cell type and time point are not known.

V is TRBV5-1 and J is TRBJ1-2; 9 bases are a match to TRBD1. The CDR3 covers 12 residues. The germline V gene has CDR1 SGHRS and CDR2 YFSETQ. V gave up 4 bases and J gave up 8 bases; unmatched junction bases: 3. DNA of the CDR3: TGCGCCAGCAGCGCGGGACAGGGAGGCTACACCTTC. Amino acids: CASSAGQGGYTF.

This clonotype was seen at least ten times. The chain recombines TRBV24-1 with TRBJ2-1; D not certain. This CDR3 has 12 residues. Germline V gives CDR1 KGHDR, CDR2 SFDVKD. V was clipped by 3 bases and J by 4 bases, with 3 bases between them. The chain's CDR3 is CATSDPYNEQFF. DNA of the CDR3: TGTGCCACCAGTGATCCATACAATGAGCAGTTCTTC.

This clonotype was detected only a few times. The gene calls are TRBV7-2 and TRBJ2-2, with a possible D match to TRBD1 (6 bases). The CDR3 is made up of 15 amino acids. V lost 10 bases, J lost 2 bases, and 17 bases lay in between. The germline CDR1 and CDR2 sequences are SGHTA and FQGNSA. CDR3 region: CATKLQGPNTGELFF. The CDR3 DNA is TGTGCCACCAAACTCCAGGGGCCCAACACCGGGGAGCTGTTTTTT.

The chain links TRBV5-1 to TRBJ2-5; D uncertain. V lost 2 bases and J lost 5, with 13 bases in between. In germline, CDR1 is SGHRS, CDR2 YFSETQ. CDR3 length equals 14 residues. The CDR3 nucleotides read TGCGCCAGCAGCTTTTTACCGGGCAGGGAGACCCAGTACTTC. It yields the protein CASSFLPGRETQYF.

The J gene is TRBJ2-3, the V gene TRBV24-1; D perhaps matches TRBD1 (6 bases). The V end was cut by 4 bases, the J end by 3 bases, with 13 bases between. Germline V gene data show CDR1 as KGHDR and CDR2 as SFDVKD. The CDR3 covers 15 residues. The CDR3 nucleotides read TGTGCCACCAGTGACCCCGGGACACGTACAGATACGCAGTATTTT. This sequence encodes CATSDPGTRTDTQYF.

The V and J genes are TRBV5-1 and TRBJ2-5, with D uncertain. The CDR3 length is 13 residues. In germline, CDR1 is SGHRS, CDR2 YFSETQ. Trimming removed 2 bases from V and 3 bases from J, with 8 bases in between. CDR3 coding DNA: TGCGCCAGCAGCTTACAGAGAGAAGAGACCCAGTACTTC. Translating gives CASSLQREETQYF.

The CDR3 here is CASSEGKDTQYF. DNA of the CDR3: TGTGCCAGCAGTGAAGGGAAAGATACGCAGTATTTT. The chain couples TRBV2 to TRBJ2-3; no clear D gene. The CDR3 runs to 12 residues. CDR1 and CDR2 (germline): SNHLY, FYNNEI. Deletions cut 1 base from V and 5 bases from J, with 4 bases between.

CDR3 coding DNA: TGTGCCAGCAGCCCAATGATTAACTATGGCTACACCTTC. This sequence encodes CASSPMINYGYTF. The V call is TRBV12-3 or TRBV12-4, the J call TRBJ1-2, with D unresolved. The CDR3 totals 13 residues. Trimming stripped 6 bases from V and 1 base from J, with 9 bases between.

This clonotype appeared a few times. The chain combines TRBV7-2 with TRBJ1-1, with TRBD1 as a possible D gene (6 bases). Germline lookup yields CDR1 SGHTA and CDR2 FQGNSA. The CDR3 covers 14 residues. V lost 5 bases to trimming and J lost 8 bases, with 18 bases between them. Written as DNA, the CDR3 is TGTGCCAGCAGCAACAGGGCTACCGATGGGGAAGCTTTCTTT. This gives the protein CASSNRATDGEAFF.

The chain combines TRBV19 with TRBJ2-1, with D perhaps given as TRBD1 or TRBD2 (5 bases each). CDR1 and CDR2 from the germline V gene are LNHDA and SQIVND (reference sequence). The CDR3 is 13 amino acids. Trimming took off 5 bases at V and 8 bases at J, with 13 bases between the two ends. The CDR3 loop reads CASSGTPRDEQFF. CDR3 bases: TGTGCCAGTAGTGGGACCCCTAGGGATGAGCAGTTCTTC.

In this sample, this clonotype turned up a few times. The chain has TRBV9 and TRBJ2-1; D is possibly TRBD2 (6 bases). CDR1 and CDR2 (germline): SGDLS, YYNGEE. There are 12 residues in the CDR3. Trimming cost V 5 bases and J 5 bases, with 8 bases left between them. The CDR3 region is CASSASDNEQFF. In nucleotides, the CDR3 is TGTGCCAGCAGTGCTAGCGACAATGAGCAGTTCTTC.

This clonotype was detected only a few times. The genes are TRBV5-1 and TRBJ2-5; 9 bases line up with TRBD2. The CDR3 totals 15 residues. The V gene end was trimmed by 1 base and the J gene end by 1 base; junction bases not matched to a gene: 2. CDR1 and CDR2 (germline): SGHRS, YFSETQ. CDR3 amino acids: CASSLTSGFQETQYF. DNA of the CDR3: TGCGCCAGCAGCTTGACTAGCGGGTTCCAAGAGACCCAGTACTTC.

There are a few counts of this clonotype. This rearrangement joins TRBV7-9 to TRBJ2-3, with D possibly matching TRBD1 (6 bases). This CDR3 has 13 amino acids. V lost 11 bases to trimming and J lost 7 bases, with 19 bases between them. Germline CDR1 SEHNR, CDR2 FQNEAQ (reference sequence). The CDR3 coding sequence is TGTGCCCACCAGGGGCCAGTTAATCATACGCAGTATTTT. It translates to CAHQGPVNHTQYF.

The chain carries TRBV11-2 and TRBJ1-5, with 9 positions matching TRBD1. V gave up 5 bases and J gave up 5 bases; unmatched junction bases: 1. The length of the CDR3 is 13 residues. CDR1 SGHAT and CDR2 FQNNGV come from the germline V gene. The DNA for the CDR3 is TGTGCCAGCAGCCGGGACAGGGATCAGCCCCAGCATTTT. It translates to CASSRDRDQPQHF.

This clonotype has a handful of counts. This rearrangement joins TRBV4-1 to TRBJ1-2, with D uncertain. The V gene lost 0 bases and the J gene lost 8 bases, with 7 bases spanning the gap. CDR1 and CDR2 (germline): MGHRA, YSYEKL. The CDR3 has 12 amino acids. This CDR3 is CASSQERIGYTF. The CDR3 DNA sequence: TGCGCCAGCAGCCAAGAGAGGATAGGCTACACCTTC.

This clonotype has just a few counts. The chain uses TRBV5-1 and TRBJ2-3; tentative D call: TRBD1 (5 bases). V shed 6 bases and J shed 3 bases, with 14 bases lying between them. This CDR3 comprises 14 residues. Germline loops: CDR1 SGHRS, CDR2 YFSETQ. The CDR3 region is CASKTQGSTDTQYF. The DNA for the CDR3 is TGCGCCAGCAAGACGCAGGGATCTACAGATACGCAGTATTTT.

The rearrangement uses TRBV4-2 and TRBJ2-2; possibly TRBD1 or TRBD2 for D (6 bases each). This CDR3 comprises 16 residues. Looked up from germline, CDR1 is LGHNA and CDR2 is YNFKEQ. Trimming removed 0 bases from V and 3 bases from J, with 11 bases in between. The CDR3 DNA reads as TGTGCCAGCAGCCAAGATGAGGGGGGCTACACCGGGGAGCTGTTTTTT. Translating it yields CASSQDEGGYTGELFF.

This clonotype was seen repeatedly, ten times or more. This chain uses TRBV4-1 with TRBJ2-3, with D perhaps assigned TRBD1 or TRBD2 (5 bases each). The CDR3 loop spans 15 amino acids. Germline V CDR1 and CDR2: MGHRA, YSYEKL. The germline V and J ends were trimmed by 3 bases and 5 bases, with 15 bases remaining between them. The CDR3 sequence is CASSHGTPLEDTQYF. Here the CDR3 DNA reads TGCGCCAGCAGCCACGGGACGCCTTTGGAAGATACGCAGTATTTT.

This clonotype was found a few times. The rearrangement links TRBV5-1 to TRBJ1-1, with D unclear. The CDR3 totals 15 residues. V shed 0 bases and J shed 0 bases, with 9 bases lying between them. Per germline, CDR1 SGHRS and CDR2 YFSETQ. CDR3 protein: CASSLVSGMNTEAFF. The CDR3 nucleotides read TGCGCCAGCAGCTTGGTTAGTGGAATGAACACTGAAGCTTTCTTT.

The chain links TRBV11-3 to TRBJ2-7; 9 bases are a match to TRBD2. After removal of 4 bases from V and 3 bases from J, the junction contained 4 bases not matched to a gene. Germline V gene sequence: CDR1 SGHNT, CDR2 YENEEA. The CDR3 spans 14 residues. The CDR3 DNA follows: TGTGCCAGCAGCTCCCATAGCGGGGGCTACGAGCAGTACTTC. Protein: CASSSHSGGYEQYF.